These T cell receptor beta chains were read from a single sample in a study of CD8 T cells in Susac syndrome. TCRdb reanalysed the immunoSEQ multiplex PCR reads using MiXCR and keeps one entry per CDR3 protein. The table records approximately 80,000 distinct CDR3 sequences, 90% to 95% of them present only once. Sequencing input: CD8+ T cells from PBMCs. The receptor set was obtained from a human donor with multiple sclerosis. CDR3s include the opening cysteine and the closing phenylalanine or tryptophan. D genes are given only for firm matches. The listing skips clone size in some rows; elsewhere it reads once, few, many or a size class.

V gene: TRBV28
D gene: NA
J gene: TRBJ1-1
clone size: NA
CDR3 protein: CASSFPSTPEAGRGSTEAFF
CDR3 DNA: TGTGCCAGCAGTTTCCCCAGCACCCCGGAGGCCGGCCGAGGGTCCACTGAAGCTTTCTTT

V gene: TRBV20-1
D gene: NA
J gene: TRBJ2-7
clone size: NA
CDR3 protein: CSAYGLSETYEQYF
CDR3 DNA: TGCAGTGCCTACGGACTAAGCGAAACCTACGAGCAGTACTTC

V gene: TRBV15
D gene: NA
J gene: TRBJ1-2
clone size: NA
CDR3 protein: CATSRAPTAQPYGYTF
CDR3 DNA: TGTGCCACCAGCAGAGCTCCGACAGCTCAGCCTTATGGCTACACCTTC

V gene: TRBV12-3/TRBV12-4
D gene: TRBD1
J gene: TRBJ2-7
clone size: once
CDR3 protein: CASSLTGGNYEQYF
CDR3 DNA: TGTGCCAGCAGTTTGACAGGGGGAAACTACGAGCAGTACTTC

V gene: TRBV6-5
D gene: TRBD1
J gene: TRBJ1-2
clone size: NA
CDR3 protein: CASSLPGQGSYTF
CDR3 DNA: TGTGCCAGCAGTCTACCCGGACAGGGAAGCTACACCTTC

V gene: TRBV7-9
D gene: TRBD2
J gene: TRBJ2-3
clone size: NA
CDR3 protein: CASSPSSGGATDTQYF
CDR3 DNA: TGTGCCAGCAGCCCTTCTAGCGGGGGGGCCACAGATACGCAGTATTTT

V gene: TRBV9
D gene: NA
J gene: TRBJ2-5
clone size: NA
CDR3 protein: CASSKDSAWETQYF
CDR3 DNA: TGTGCCAGCAGCAAGGACTCAGCCTGGGAGACCCAGTACTTC

V gene: TRBV28
D gene: NA
J gene: TRBJ2-5
clone size: NA
CDR3 protein: CASSLYAGQETQYF
CDR3 DNA: TGTGCCAGCAGTTTATACGCGGGACAGGAGACCCAGTACTTC

V gene: TRBV28
D gene: NA
J gene: TRBJ2-2
clone size: NA
CDR3 protein: CASKPGEWDTGELFF
CDR3 DNA: TGTGCCAGCAAACCAGGGGAATGGGACACCGGGGAGCTGTTTTTT

V gene: TRBV12-3/TRBV12-4
D gene: NA
J gene: TRBJ1-2
clone size: NA
CDR3 protein: CASSLGPSSLNYGYTF
CDR3 DNA: TGTGCCAGCAGTTTAGGACCGAGTTCACTTAACTATGGCTACACCTTC

V gene: TRBV12-3/TRBV12-4
D gene: TRBD2
J gene: TRBJ2-1
clone size: NA
CDR3 protein: CASSYEVLAGDNEQFF
CDR3 DNA: TGTGCCAGCAGTTATGAAGTCCTAGCGGGTGACAATGAGCAGTTCTTC

V gene: TRBV11-2
D gene: TRBD1
J gene: TRBJ2-5
clone size: NA
CDR3 protein: CASSSLGQGQETQYF
CDR3 DNA: TGTGCCAGCAGCTCACTCGGACAGGGCCAAGAGACCCAGTACTTC

V gene: TRBV9
D gene: NA
J gene: TRBJ2-7
clone size: NA
CDR3 protein: CASSVSGAYEQYF
CDR3 DNA: TGTGCCAGCAGCGTCTCAGGGGCATACGAGCAGTACTTC

V gene: TRBV29-1
D gene: TRBD1
J gene: TRBJ1-2
clone size: NA
CDR3 protein: CSVAGGEGYTF
CDR3 DNA: TGCAGCGTTGCAGGGGGTGAGGGCTACACCTTC

V gene: TRBV7-3
D gene: NA
J gene: TRBJ2-3
clone size: NA
CDR3 protein: CASSTIGWAERDTQYF
CDR3 DNA: TGTGCCAGCAGCACAATCGGCTGGGCCGAAAGGGATACGCAGTATTTT

V gene: TRBV7-3
D gene: NA
J gene: TRBJ1-4
clone size: NA
CDR3 protein: CASSYRDGNEKLFF
CDR3 DNA: TGTGCCAGCAGCTACAGGGATGGTAATGAAAAACTGTTTTTT

V gene: TRBV27
D gene: NA
J gene: TRBJ2-5
clone size: NA
CDR3 protein: CASSLNPGHPKETQYF
CDR3 DNA: TGTGCCAGCAGTCTTAACCCGGGACACCCGAAAGAGACCCAGTACTTC

V gene: TRBV20-1
D gene: TRBD1
J gene: TRBJ1-5
clone size: NA
CDR3 protein: CSAPQGRGGNQPQHF
CDR3 DNA: TGCAGTGCTCCACAGGGGCGGGGGGGAAATCAGCCCCAGCATTTT

V gene: TRBV29-1
D gene: NA
J gene: TRBJ1-1
clone size: NA
CDR3 protein: CSGREGSTEAFF
CDR3 DNA: TGCAGCGGTCGGGAGGGCAGCACTGAAGCTTTCTTT

V gene: TRBV20-1
D gene: NA
J gene: TRBJ1-5
clone size: NA
CDR3 protein: CSANARGISQPQHF
CDR3 DNA: TGCAGTGCCAATGCCAGGGGAATAAGTCAGCCCCAGCATTTT

V gene: TRBV27
D gene: NA
J gene: TRBJ2-3
clone size: NA
CDR3 protein: CASSLAAGIDTQYF
CDR3 DNA: TGTGCCAGCAGTTTAGCAGCGGGTATCGATACGCAGTATTTT

V gene: TRBV7-3
D gene: TRBD2
J gene: TRBJ2-2
clone size: NA
CDR3 protein: CASSLASGGPNTGELFF
CDR3 DNA: TGTGCCAGCAGCTTAGCGAGCGGGGGGCCTAACACCGGGGAGCTGTTTTTT

V gene: TRBV4-3
D gene: TRBD2
J gene: TRBJ2-1
clone size: NA
CDR3 protein: CASSQDWTGGPYNEQFF
CDR3 DNA: TGCGCCAGCAGCCAAGATTGGACGGGAGGGCCCTACAATGAGCAGTTCTTC

V gene: TRBV27
D gene: TRBD2
J gene: TRBJ2-3
clone size: NA
CDR3 protein: CASRVLSERGGTDTQYF
CDR3 DNA: TGTGCCAGCAGAGTACTCTCCGAGCGGGGGGGCACAGATACGCAGTATTTT

V gene: TRBV13
D gene: TRBD2
J gene: TRBJ2-7
clone size: once
CDR3 protein: CASSLAGGRPEEQYF
CDR3 DNA: TGTGCCAGCAGCTTGGCGGGGGGTCGACCGGAGGAGCAGTACTTC

V gene: TRBV15
D gene: NA
J gene: TRBJ2-5
clone size: NA
CDR3 protein: CATSRDLVFETQYF
CDR3 DNA: TGTGCCACCAGCAGAGATCTAGTCTTTGAGACCCAGTACTTC

V gene: TRBV9
D gene: NA
J gene: TRBJ2-2
clone size: NA
CDR3 protein: CASSAPGAANTGELFF
CDR3 DNA: TGTGCCAGCAGCGCCCCTGGAGCGGCGAACACCGGGGAGCTGTTTTTT

V gene: TRBV2
D gene: NA
J gene: TRBJ1-1
clone size: NA
CDR3 protein: CASNPTGNTEAFF
CDR3 DNA: TGTGCCAGCAACCCGACGGGGAACACTGAAGCTTTCTTT

V gene: TRBV7-3
D gene: NA
J gene: TRBJ2-7
clone size: once
CDR3 protein: CASSLDGSYEQYF
CDR3 DNA: TGTGCCAGCAGCTTAGACGGCTCCTACGAGCAGTACTTC

V gene: TRBV7-2
D gene: NA
J gene: TRBJ2-7
clone size: few
CDR3 protein: CASSRDPPAPEQYF
CDR3 DNA: TGTGCCAGCAGCCGGGACCCACCCGCGCCCGAGCAGTACTTC

V gene: TRBV11-2
D gene: TRBD2
J gene: TRBJ2-3
clone size: NA
CDR3 protein: CASSSSRGGPTDTQYF
CDR3 DNA: TGTGCCAGCAGCTCCTCTCGGGGGGGCCCCACAGATACGCAGTATTTT

V gene: TRBV9
D gene: NA
J gene: TRBJ2-1
clone size: NA
CDR3 protein: CASSPRLQTINNEQFF
CDR3 DNA: TGTGCCAGCAGCCCAAGACTGCAAACTATTAACAATGAGCAGTTCTTC

V gene: TRBV4-1
D gene: NA
J gene: TRBJ1-2
clone size: NA
CDR3 protein: CASSQERAGANYGYTF
CDR3 DNA: TGCGCCAGCAGCCAAGAGAGGGCCGGAGCTAACTATGGCTACACCTTC

V gene: TRBV12-3/TRBV12-4
D gene: NA
J gene: TRBJ2-3
clone size: NA
CDR3 protein: CASSLAFTDTQYF
CDR3 DNA: TGTGCCAGCAGTTTAGCTTTCACAGATACGCAGTATTTT

V gene: TRBV30
D gene: NA
J gene: TRBJ2-7
clone size: NA
CDR3 protein: CAWKAGEVYEQYF
CDR3 DNA: TGTGCCTGGAAAGCAGGGGAAGTGTACGAGCAGTACTTC

V gene: TRBV20-1
D gene: NA
J gene: TRBJ1-2
clone size: NA
CDR3 protein: CSASDNSNYGYTF
CDR3 DNA: TGCAGTGCTAGTGACAATTCTAACTATGGCTACACCTTC

V gene: TRBV4-1
D gene: NA
J gene: TRBJ2-3
clone size: NA
CDR3 protein: CASSQAGTSTDTQYF
CDR3 DNA: TGCGCCAGCAGCCAAGCGGGTACTAGCACAGATACGCAGTATTTT

V gene: TRBV11-2
D gene: NA
J gene: TRBJ1-2
clone size: NA
CDR3 protein: CASSLYSAPGTEYGYTF
CDR3 DNA: TGTGCCAGCAGTCTCTACTCCGCTCCCGGGACGGAATATGGCTACACCTTC

V gene: TRBV12-3/TRBV12-4
D gene: NA
J gene: TRBJ1-1
clone size: once
CDR3 protein: CASSLSARGMNTEAFF
CDR3 DNA: TGTGCCAGCAGTTTGAGTGCGAGGGGTATGAACACTGAAGCTTTCTTT

V gene: TRBV2
D gene: NA
J gene: TRBJ1-2
clone size: NA
CDR3 protein: CASSEQRPERGYGYTF
CDR3 DNA: TGTGCCAGCAGTGAACAAAGACCGGAACGGGGCTATGGCTACACCTTC

V gene: TRBV29-1
D gene: NA
J gene: TRBJ2-1
clone size: NA
CDR3 protein: CSVGFRIPYEQFF
CDR3 DNA: TGCAGCGTTGGGTTCCGGATCCCATATGAGCAGTTCTTC